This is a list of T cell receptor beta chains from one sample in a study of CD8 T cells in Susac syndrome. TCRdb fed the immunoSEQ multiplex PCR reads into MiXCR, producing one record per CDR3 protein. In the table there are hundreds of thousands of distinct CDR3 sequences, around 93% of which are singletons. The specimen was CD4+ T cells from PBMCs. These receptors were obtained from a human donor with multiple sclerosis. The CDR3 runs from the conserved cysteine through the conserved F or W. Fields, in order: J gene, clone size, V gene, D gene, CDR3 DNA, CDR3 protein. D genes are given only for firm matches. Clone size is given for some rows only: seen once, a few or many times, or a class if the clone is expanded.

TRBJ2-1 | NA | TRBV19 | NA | TGTGCCAGTAGTATGGTTACAATTACCTACAATGAGCAGTTCTTC | CASSMVTITYNEQFF
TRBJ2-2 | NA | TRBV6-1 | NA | TGTGCCAGCACGGAGGCCGGGGAGCTGTTTTTT | CASTEAGELFF
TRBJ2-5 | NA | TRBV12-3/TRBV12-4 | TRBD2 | TGTGCCAGCAGCTTAAATCCTAGCGGGGGGGCAGAGACCCAGTACTTC | CASSLNPSGGAETQYF
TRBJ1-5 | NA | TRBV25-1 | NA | TGTGCCAGCAGTGATAGACTAGGGGTTGCGCCCCAGCATTTT | CASSDRLGVAPQHF
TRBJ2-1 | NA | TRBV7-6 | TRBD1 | TGTGCCAGCAGCTTCTGGACAGGGAGTTTCGACAATGAGCAGTTCTTC | CASSFWTGSFDNEQFF
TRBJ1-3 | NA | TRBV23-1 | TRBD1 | TGCGCCAGCAGTCAAGCGGACAGGAGCTCTGGAAACACCATATATTTT | CASSQADRSSGNTIYF
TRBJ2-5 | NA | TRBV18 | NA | TGTGCCAGCTCACCGCAAGTACGGTTTGGAGAGACCCAGTACTTC | CASSPQVRFGETQYF
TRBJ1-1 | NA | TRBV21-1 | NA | TGTGCCAGCAGCAAAGGCGGACAGAGGAACACTGAAGCTTTCTTT | CASSKGGQRNTEAFF
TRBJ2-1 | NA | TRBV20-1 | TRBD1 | TGCAGTGCTAACGACAGGGGACACAACAATGAGCAGTTCTTC | CSANDRGHNNEQFF
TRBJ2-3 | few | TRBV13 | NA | TGTGCCAGCAGCTCCCGGACTAGCACAGATACGCAGTATTTT | CASSSRTSTDTQYF
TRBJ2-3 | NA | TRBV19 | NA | TGTGCCAGTAACCGAGCCGGACAGATTGAGAAGGGTACGCAGTATTTT | CASNRAGQIEKGTQYF
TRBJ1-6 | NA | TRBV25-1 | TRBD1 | TGTGCTTCGGGACAGCTGAATTCACCCCTCCACTTT | CASGQLNSPLHF
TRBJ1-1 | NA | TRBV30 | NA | TGTGCCTGGAGCCCCCGGGATCCGACATGGCCAGCTTTCTTT | CAWSPRDPTWPAFF
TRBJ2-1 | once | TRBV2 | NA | TGTGCCAGCAGAACTTCCCGCGGGGACCCAACCCCCTGGGCGTTCTTC | CASRTSRGDPTPWAFF
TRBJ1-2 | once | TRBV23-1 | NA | TGCGCCAGCAGTCAAGGGGCAGGGACTAGAGGCTACACCTTC | CASSQGAGTRGYTF
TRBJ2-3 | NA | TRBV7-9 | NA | TGTGCTGGTGCGGCAGGGCACACAGATACGCAGTATTTT | CAGAAGHTDTQYF
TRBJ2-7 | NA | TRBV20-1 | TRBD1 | TGCAGTGCTAGGGGGACAGGGAGGGGCGAGCAGTACTTC | CSARGTGRGEQYF
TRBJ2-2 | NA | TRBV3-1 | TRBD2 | TGTGCCAGCAGATTAGGACTAGCGGGCTCGAACACCGGGGAGCTGTTTTTT | CASRLGLAGSNTGELFF
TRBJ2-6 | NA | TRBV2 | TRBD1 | TGTGCCACCAATAGGGACAGGGGGACCGGGGCCAACGTCCTGACTTTC | CATNRDRGTGANVLTF
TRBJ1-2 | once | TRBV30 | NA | TGTGCCTGGGCAGGGAGTTCCTATGGCTACACCTTC | CAWAGSSYGYTF
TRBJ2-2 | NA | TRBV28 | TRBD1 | TGTGCCAGCAGTCGAGGGGGCGCGGGCGGGGAGCTGTTTTTT | CASSRGGAGGELFF
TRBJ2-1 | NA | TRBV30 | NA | TGTGCCTGGGCCGGGACCGTTTCAAGGGGTGAGCAGTTCTTC | CAWAGTVSRGEQFF
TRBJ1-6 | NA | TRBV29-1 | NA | TGCAGCGTCCAGGGAATAGTGGGTTCACCCCTCCACTTT | CSVQGIVGSPLHF
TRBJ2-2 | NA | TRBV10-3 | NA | TGTGCCATCAGTACCCCCGGGAGCACGAACACCGGGGAGCTGTTTTTT | CAISTPGSTNTGELFF
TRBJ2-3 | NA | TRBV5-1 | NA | TGCGCCAGCAGCTTGATTCCGGGGACAGATACGCAGTATTTT | CASSLIPGTDTQYF
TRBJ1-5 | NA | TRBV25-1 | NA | TGTGCCAGCAGTGAAGCGGGGGGTTGGCAGCCCCAGCATTTT | CASSEAGGWQPQHF
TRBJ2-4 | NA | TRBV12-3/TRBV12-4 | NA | TGTGCCAGCGCCGGGACGCGCAAAAACATTCAGTACTTC | CASAGTRKNIQYF
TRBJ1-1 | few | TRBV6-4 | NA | TGTGCCAGCAGTCAGGACAGGAACACTGAAGCTTTCTTT | CASSQDRNTEAFF
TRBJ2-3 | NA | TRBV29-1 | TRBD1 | TGCAGCGTTGTAGGGACAGGGGATAGCACAGATACGCAGTATTTT | CSVVGTGDSTDTQYF
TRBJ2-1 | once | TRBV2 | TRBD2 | TGTGCCAGCAGTGCTTCGGGAGGGCTGGGCGATGAGCAGTTCTTC | CASSASGGLGDEQFF
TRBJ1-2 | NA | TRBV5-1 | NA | TGCGCCAGCAGCTTGGACAAGAGCAGTCATGGCTACACCTTC | CASSLDKSSHGYTF
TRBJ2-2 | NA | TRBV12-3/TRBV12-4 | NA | TGTGCCAGCAGAACCAACAGGGTCGGAACCGGGGAGCTGTTTTTT | CASRTNRVGTGELFF
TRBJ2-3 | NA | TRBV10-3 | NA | TGTGCCATCAGTGATTTGGCGGGGCCAAGCACAGATACGCAGTATTTT | CAISDLAGPSTDTQYF
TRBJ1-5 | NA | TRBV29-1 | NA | TGCAGCGTCGACGACACCGGAGTTGGGCCCCAGCATTTT | CSVDDTGVGPQHF
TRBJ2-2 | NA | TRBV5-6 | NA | TGTGCCAGCAGCTTGGGGCGGTTCACCGGGGAGCTGTTTTTT | CASSLGRFTGELFF
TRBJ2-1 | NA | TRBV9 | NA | TGTGCCAGCAGCCCCCCGGGGGTGGTTGAGCAGTTCTTC | CASSPPGVVEQFF
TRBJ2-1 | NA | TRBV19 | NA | TGTGCCAGTATGAGGCTGTCCAAGGGTGAGCAGTTCTTC | CASMRLSKGEQFF
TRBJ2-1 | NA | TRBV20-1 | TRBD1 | TGCAGTGCTAGACGGGGAGGACAGGGCCCCTACAATGAGCAGTTCTTC | CSARRGGQGPYNEQFF
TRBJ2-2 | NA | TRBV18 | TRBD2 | TGTGCCAGCTCACCCCGGGAGGGCGGCACCGGGGAGCTGTTTTTT | CASSPREGGTGELFF
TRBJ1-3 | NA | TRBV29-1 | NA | TGCAGCGTTGACGTTGGAAACACCATATATTTT | CSVDVGNTIYF
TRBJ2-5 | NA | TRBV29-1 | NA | TGCAGCGTTGGATGGGGGGGGGCCTCGGAGACCCAGTACTTC | CSVGWGGASETQYF
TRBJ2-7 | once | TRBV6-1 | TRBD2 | TGTGCCAGCAGCGACACGGGACTAGCGGGGTCCTACGAGCAGTACTTC | CASSDTGLAGSYEQYF
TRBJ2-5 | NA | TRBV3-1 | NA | TGTGCCAGCAGCCACGGGCAAGAGACCCAGTACTTC | CASSHGQETQYF
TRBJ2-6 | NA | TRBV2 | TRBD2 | TGTGCCAGCAGTGAAACTAGCGGGAGGGGTGGGGCCAACGTCCTGACTTTC | CASSETSGRGGANVLTF
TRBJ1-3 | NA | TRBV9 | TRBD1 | TGTGCCAGCAGCGCACCAGGGACAGGGGGTGGAAACACCATATATTTT | CASSAPGTGGGNTIYF
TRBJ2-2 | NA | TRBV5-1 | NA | TGCGCCAGCAGCTTTTCTCGCGGTAACACCGGGGAGCTGTTTTTT | CASSFSRGNTGELFF
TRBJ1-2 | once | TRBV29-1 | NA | TGCAGCGTTGGCCAACAGGGTAACTATGGCTACACCTTC | CSVGQQGNYGYTF
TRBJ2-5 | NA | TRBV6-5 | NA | TGTGCCAGCAGTTACCGGGGAGAGACCCAGTACTTC | CASSYRGETQYF